One TCR beta chain is described in this entry. V shed 4 bases and J 5 bases; nucleotides not matched to a gene: 11. Germline V gene lookup returns CDR1 SGHRS and CDR2 YFSETQ. CDR3 size: 15 residues. TCRdb itself ran the 5' RACE reads through MiXCR, one entry per CDR3 protein. This table holds about 5,800 distinct CDR3 sequences, approximately 69% found once. The sequence was obtained from a female donor with breast cancer. The rearrangement uses TRBV5-1 and TRBJ2-7; 8 bases map to TRBD1. The source material was memory CD4+ T cells sorted from a lymph node. This sample's subset: memory CD4+ T cells, CD4+CD45RO+CD25-. This CDR3 is CASSVTGAEGDEQYF. In DNA form, the CDR3 reads TGCGCCAGCAGCGTGACAGGGGCCGAGGGGGACGAGCAGTACTTC.